This T cell receptor (beta chain) was found in a study of OX40 agonist ivuxolimab in advanced cancers. Study results and limitations: What antigens the expanded peripheral T cells recognized was never established.

TCRdb's table, derived via immunoSEQ multiplex PCR, lists solely in-frame clones and lacks some. The data show fewer than 90,000 clones, around 87% seen once. Trimming removed 4 bases from V and 10 bases from J; junction bases left unmatched: 4. Germline CDR1 SGHTA, CDR2 FQGNSA. CDR3 length equals 14 residues. About this clone itself: Its specificity is not known.

The J gene is TRBJ1-6, the V gene TRBV7-2, with 10 nucleotides matching TRBD1. Material: CD4+ or CD8+ T cells sorted from blood, obtained in a trial of the OX40 agonist ivuxolimab. The source of this sequence is an adult with an advanced solid tumor such as melanoma, head and neck, liver or kidney cancer. Written as DNA, the CDR3 is TGTGCCAGCAGCTCGGGACAGGGGAGATCACCCCTCCACTTT. It is translated as CASSSGQGRSPLHF.